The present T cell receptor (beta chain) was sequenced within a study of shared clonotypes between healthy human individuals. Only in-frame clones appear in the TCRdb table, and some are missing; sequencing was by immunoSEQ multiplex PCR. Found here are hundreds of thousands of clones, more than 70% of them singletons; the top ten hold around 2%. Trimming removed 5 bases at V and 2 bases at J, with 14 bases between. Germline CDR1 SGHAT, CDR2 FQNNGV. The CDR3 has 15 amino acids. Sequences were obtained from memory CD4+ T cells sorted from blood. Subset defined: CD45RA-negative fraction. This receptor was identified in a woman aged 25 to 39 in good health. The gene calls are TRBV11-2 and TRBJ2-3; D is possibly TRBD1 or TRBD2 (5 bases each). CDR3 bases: TGTGCCAGCAGCCCAAGACAGAGGGCCACAGATACGCAGTATTTT. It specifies CASSPRQRATDTQYF.